These 28 T cell receptor beta chains originate from one sample sequenced in a study of technical replicates of blood from a handful of donors. Assay used: immunoSEQ multiplex PCR; TCRdb lists only in-frame clones, some missing. The repertoire holds 50,000 to 70,000 clones, with over 75% as singletons. The material sequenced was PBMCs. These receptors were obtained from a human donor in good health. Some clones in this sample may be carry-over from other donors' samples.

This chain uses TRBV5-8 with TRBJ2-3, with 9 positions matching TRBD1. Germline assignment: CDR1 SGHTS and CDR2 YDEGEE. The V segment lost 3 bases and the J segment 5 bases; nucleotides outside the gene matches: 7. CDR3 length: 15 amino acids. The CDR3 sequence: CASSSYRGPGDTQYF. The CDR3 DNA sequence: TGTGCCAGCAGCTCCTACAGGGGGCCGGGAGATACGCAGTATTTT.

This chain uses TRBV6-1 with TRBJ2-7, with TRBD2 identical over 13 bases. Germline assignment: CDR1 MNHNS and CDR2 SASEGT. V trimming: 6 bases; J trimming: 2 bases; junction bases outside the gene matches: 4. CDR3 length equals 15 residues. The CDR3 region is CASRPGLAGTYEQYF. The CDR3 DNA is TGTGCCAGCAGGCCGGGACTAGCGGGGACCTACGAGCAGTACTTC.

The table lists this clone with a few counts. This sequence joins TRBV6-6 and TRBJ1-2; the D is unclear. Looked up from germline, CDR1 is MNHNY and CDR2 is SVGAGI (reference sequence). V was shortened by 0 bases and J by 5 bases, with 16 bases between the two germline ends. This CDR3 contains 16 residues. CDR3 region: CASSYSISQEGYGYTF. DNA for the CDR3: TGTGCCAGCAGTTACTCGATAAGTCAGGAGGGATATGGCTACACCTTC.

V is TRBV6-1 and J is TRBJ1-1; the D is unclear. The CDR3 spans 20 residues. V was pared by 2 bases and J by 10 bases, with 35 bases between. Per germline, CDR1 MNHNS and CDR2 SASEGT. The CDR3 DNA reads TGTGCCAGCAGTGAAATAAACAGTCGAACGACCACTCAACGCCAAACGGTAGCTTTCTTT. Translation gives CASSEINSRTTTQRQTVAFF.

The chain is built from TRBV27 and TRBJ1-1; D gene ambiguous. This CDR3 has 13 residues. The germline gives CDR1 MNHEY, CDR2 SMNVEV (reference sequence). V lost 2 bases and J lost 3, with 7 bases in between. CDR3 region: CASSLEVYTEAFF. CDR3 nucleotide sequence: TGTGCCAGCAGTTTAGAGGTCTACACTGAAGCTTTCTTT.

V gene TRBV7-6 combines with J gene TRBJ2-1; tentative D call: TRBD1 (6 bases). V lost 7 bases and J 2 bases, leaving 15 bases between the germline ends. Germline-derived CDR1 and CDR2 are SGHVS and FNYEAQ. The CDR3 has 15 amino acids. CDR3: CASTSGWGPYNEQFF. The CDR3 coding sequence is TGTGCCAGCACCAGCGGTTGGGGGCCCTACAATGAGCAGTTCTTC.

The chain recombines TRBV4-1 with TRBJ2-7; unclear D gene. V was trimmed by 0 bases and J by 6 bases, leaving 6 bases between them. Germline CDR1 reads MGHRA; CDR2 reads YSYEKL. The CDR3 covers 12 residues. The CDR3 nucleotides read TGCGCCAGCAGCCAAGATCAGTCCGAGCAGTACTTC. It encodes CASSQDQSEQYF.

This clone appeared a single time. V usage is TRBV7-9 and J usage is TRBJ1-1, with TRBD1 matching over 8 bases. The trim removed 7 bases at V and 4 bases at J, leaving 5 bases unmatched. Germline lookup yields CDR1 SEHNR and CDR2 FQNEAQ (reference sequence). This CDR3 is built from 13 residues. The CDR3 region is CASNPTGATEAFF. For the CDR3, the DNA is TGTGCCAGCAACCCGACAGGGGCCACTGAAGCTTTCTTT.

The chain links TRBV15 to TRBJ1-2, with a tentative D call TRBD1 (5 bases). Germline V gives CDR1 LNHNV, CDR2 YYDKDF (reference sequence). V dropped 0 bases and J dropped 6 bases, with 14 bases sitting between them. This CDR3 is 15 amino acids long. The CDR3 here is CATSREGGRGNGYTF. CDR3 nucleotide sequence: TGTGCCACCAGCAGAGAGGGGGGTAGAGGGAATGGCTACACCTTC.

The chain couples TRBV19 to TRBJ2-4; D unclear. The germline V gene encodes CDR1 LNHDA and CDR2 SQIVND (reference sequence). This CDR3 has 14 amino acids. The V and J ends lost 1 base and 5 bases respectively, with 9 bases between them. Here the CDR3 reads CASSIGPSENIQYF. The CDR3 bases are TGTGCCAGTAGTATAGGGCCTAGTGAAAACATTCAGTACTTC.

The genes are TRBV25-1 and TRBJ1-6; possible D gene TRBD1, 5 bases. This CDR3 has 14 amino acids. Trimming removed 3 bases at V and 11 bases at J, with 14 bases between. The V gene's germline CDR1 is MGHDK and CDR2 SYGVNS. CDR3 region: CASSEGLGQAPLHF. In DNA, the CDR3 is TGTGCCAGCAGTGAGGGACTGGGGCAGGCACCCCTCCACTTT.

The chain has TRBV7-2 and TRBJ2-7, with TRBD1 matching 9 bases. Germline CDR1 is SGHTA and CDR2 is FQGNSA. V gave up 5 bases and J gave up 1 base; unmatched junction bases: 6. The CDR3 spans 15 residues. CDR3 sequence (DNA): TGTGCCAGCAGCCCGGACAGGGGAAGATCCTACGAGCAGTACTTC. Translated: CASSPDRGRSYEQYF. Complete variable domain (other parts from reference TRBV7-2 and TRBJ2-7): GAGVSQSPSNKVTEKGKDVELRCDPISGHTALYWYRQSLGQGLEFLIYFQGNSAPDKSGLPSDRFSAERTGGSVSTLTIQRTQQEDSAVYLCASSPDRGRSYEQYFGPGTRLTVT.

This clone has a single count. The CDR3 DNA sequence: TGCAGCGTTGATCCGAGAATAACAGCTTTCTTT. Protein: CSVDPRITAFF. J is TRBJ1-1 and V is TRBV29-1; D ambiguous. Germline loops: CDR1 SQVTM, CDR2 ANQGSEA. CDR3 length equals 11 residues. V lost 3 bases and J 10 bases, leaving 12 bases between the germline ends.

The V and J genes are TRBV7-8 and TRBJ1-5; 9 nucleotides agree with TRBD1. Trimming took 1 base from V and 7 from J; bases not matched to a gene: 5. The CDR3 covers 15 residues. CDR1 is SGHVS and CDR2 is FQNEAQ in the germline V gene. DNA of the CDR3: TGTGCCAGCAGCTTAGGGACAGGGGAAGGACAGCCCCAGCATTTT. Encoded protein: CASSLGTGEGQPQHF.

CDR3 in DNA: TGTGCCAGCAGCCAATACAGAAACTACGAGCAGTACTTC. Translating it yields CASSQYRNYEQYF. The rearrangement uses TRBV7-9 and TRBJ2-7, with unresolved D. V lost 5 bases, J lost 3 bases, and 11 bases lay in between. Per germline, CDR1 SEHNR and CDR2 FQNEAQ (reference sequence). The CDR3 length is 13 residues.

The chain couples TRBV9 to TRBJ2-5; 7 bases line up with TRBD2. Per the germline V gene, CDR1 is SGDLS and CDR2 is YYNGEE. CDR3 length: 14 residues. V gave up 0 bases and J gave up 7 bases; unmatched junction bases: 6. CDR3: CASSVESSGGTQYF. CDR3 nucleotide sequence: TGTGCCAGCAGCGTAGAGTCTAGCGGCGGGACCCAGTACTTC.

V and J are TRBV23-1 and TRBJ1-5, with unresolved D. TRBV23-1 has ORF status, its function being uncertain. The CDR3 totals 14 residues. V was pared by 0 bases and J by 5 bases, with 8 bases between. The DNA for the CDR3 is TGCGCCAGCAGTCAATCGAGAGGGTATCAGCCCCAGCATTTT. Translation gives CASSQSRGYQPQHF.

This chain connects TRBV7-2 to TRBJ2-1; D not resolved. Trimming pared 6 bases from V and 2 bases from J, leaving 8 bases between. This CDR3 comprises 13 residues. The V gene's germline CDR1 is SGHTA and CDR2 FQGNSA. As DNA, the CDR3 is TGTGCCAGCAGGGTAGACACCTACAATGAGCAGTTCTTC. Protein sequence: CASRVDTYNEQFF. The variable domain in full, completed from reference TRBV7-2 and TRBJ2-1, reads GAGVSQSPSNKVTEKGKDVELRCDPISGHTALYWYRQSLGQGLEFLIYFQGNSAPDKSGLPSDRFSAERTGGSVSTLTIQRTQQEDSAVYLCASRVDTYNEQFFGPGTRLTVL.

The chain links TRBV18 to TRBJ2-5; D remains ambiguous. V lost 2 bases, J lost 4 bases, and 11 bases lay in between. This CDR3 contains 14 residues. Germline V gene lookup returns CDR1 KGHSH and CDR2 LQKENI. CDR3 protein: CASSPGWPRETQYF. Here the CDR3 DNA reads TGTGCCAGCTCACCAGGGTGGCCTAGAGAGACCCAGTACTTC.

The chain has TRBV30 and TRBJ2-5; tentatively, D is TRBD1 (5 bases). Trimming took off 3 bases at V and 3 bases at J, with 5 bases between the two ends. The length of the CDR3 is 11 residues. Germline-derived CDR1 and CDR2 are GTSNPN and SVGIG (reference sequence). CDR3 nucleotides: TGTGCCTGGAGGACAGAAGAGACCCAGTACTTC. Translating it yields CAWRTEETQYF. The variable domain in full, with the rest retrieved from reference TRBV30 and TRBJ2-5, is SQTIHQWPATLVQPVGSPLSLECTVEGTSNPNLYWYRQAAGRGLQLLFYSVGIGQISSEVPQNLSASRPQDRQFILSSKKLLLSDSGFYLCAWRTEETQYFGPGTRLLVL.

V is TRBV6-6 and J is TRBJ1-3, with 7 bases fitting TRBD1. J was trimmed by 0 bases and V by 7 bases; bases with no gene match: 6. This CDR3 is built from 15 residues. The germline CDR1 and CDR2 sequences are MNHNY and SVGAGI (reference sequence). The CDR3: CASTDRESSGNTIYF. As DNA, the CDR3 is TGTGCCAGCACAGACAGGGAGAGCTCTGGAAACACCATATATTTT.

This clone was observed once. This chain links TRBV6-1 with TRBJ1-3; D gene unclear. This CDR3 comprises 14 residues. The V end lost 5 bases, the J end lost 0 bases, and 8 bases lay between the germline ends. Germline-derived CDR1 and CDR2 are MNHNS and SASEGT. The CDR3, as DNA: TGTGCCAGCAGTTTTGACATCTCTGGAAACACCATATATTTT. Translation gives CASSFDISGNTIYF.

V gene TRBV6-4 combines with J gene TRBJ1-2; D uncertain. CDR1 is MRHNA and CDR2 is SNTAGT in the germline V gene. V was clipped by 6 bases and J by 4 bases, with 15 bases between them. The CDR3 loop spans 14 amino acids. CDR3: CASRALPGGYGYTF. The DNA for the CDR3 is TGTGCCAGCAGAGCCCTCCCGGGAGGCTATGGCTACACCTTC.

The chain carries TRBV6-1 and TRBJ2-2, with 11 bases identical to TRBD2. With 2 bases clipped from V and 5 bases from J, the junction kept 4 bases outside the gene matches. Germline loops: CDR1 MNHNS, CDR2 SASEGT. The CDR3 is 16 amino acids. The CDR3 DNA reads TGTGCCAGCAGTGAAACTAGCGGGGGTACGACCGGGGAGCTGTTTTTT. It translates to CASSETSGGTTGELFF.

The chain combines TRBV5-4 with TRBJ2-7; 8 bases are a match to TRBD2. V gave up 7 bases and J gave up 0 bases; unmatched junction bases: 6. Looked up from germline, CDR1 is SGHNT and CDR2 is YYREEE (reference sequence). The CDR3 spans 14 residues. CDR3 sequence reads: CASSTGGSSYEQYF. DNA for the CDR3: TGTGCCAGCTCGACGGGGGGGAGCTCCTACGAGCAGTACTTC.

The V and J genes are TRBV27 and TRBJ2-7; TRBD1 aligns across 9 bases. This CDR3 comprises 15 residues. Losses at the gene ends were 6 bases for V and 1 base for J; bases not matched to a gene: 7. Per germline, CDR1 MNHEY and CDR2 SMNVEV (reference sequence). CDR3 region: CASRRGGTGSYEQYF. CDR3 coding DNA: TGTGCCAGCAGACGGGGTGGGACAGGGTCCTACGAGCAGTACTTC.

The rearrangement uses TRBV29-1 and TRBJ2-2, with TRBD2 identical over 10 bases. Germline CDR1 is SQVTM and CDR2 is ANQGSEA. V was clipped by 3 bases and J by 2 bases; unmatched bases: 3. The CDR3 spans 15 residues. Written as DNA, the CDR3 is TGCAGCGTTGACCCTAGCGGGAGTAACACCGGGGAGCTGTTTTTT. Its translation is CSVDPSGSNTGELFF.

The rearrangement links TRBV7-2 to TRBJ2-3, with 8 bases identical to TRBD1. Losses at the gene ends were 5 bases for V and 6 bases for J; bases not matched to a gene: 7. CDR1 and CDR2 (germline): SGHTA, FQGNSA. This CDR3 has 14 residues. The chain's CDR3 is CASSQGQGFDTQYF. The CDR3 nucleotides read TGTGCCAGCAGCCAAGGACAGGGATTTGATACGCAGTATTTT.